This is a list of T cell receptor beta chains from one sample in a study of cytomegalovirus exposure and HLA in healthy donors. TCRdb keeps only in-frame clones here, not all; method: immunoSEQ multiplex PCR. The sample has tens of thousands of clones. The sequenced sample was PBMCs. Every receptor here comes from a man aged 40-49 years in good health and CMV-seronegative. Each CDR3 is given with its conserved first and last residue. The D gene is left open where the match is weak.

d_gene | j_gene | v_gene | CDR3aa | CDR3nt
NA | TRBJ2-7 | TRBV10-3 | CAISDGRTYEQYF | TGTGCCATCAGTGATGGCAGAACCTACGAGCAGTACTTC
NA | TRBJ2-5 | TRBV11-3 | CASSLGQGRGETQYF | TGTGCCAGCAGCTTAGGTCAGGGTAGGGGAGAGACCCAGTACTTC
TRBD1 | TRBJ1-4 | TRBV4-1 | CASSHATGGNEKLFF | TGCGCCAGCAGCCACGCTACAGGGGGCAATGAAAAACTGTTTTTT
NA | TRBJ1-2 | TRBV5-1 | CASSLRSDANYGYTF | TGCGCCAGCAGCTTGCGCAGCGATGCTAACTATGGCTACACCTTC
NA | TRBJ2-7 | TRBV6-5 | CASSYFSCEQYF | TGTGCCAGCAGTTACTTCTCGTGTGAGCAGTACTTC
NA | TRBJ1-2 | TRBV7-2 | CASSLVQGGSVHGYTF | TGTGCCAGCAGCTTAGTTCAGGGTGGCTCGGTGCATGGCTACACCTTC
NA | TRBJ2-7 | TRBV18 | CASSPGSFRDEQYF | TGTGCCAGCTCACCAGGGAGCTTTCGGGACGAGCAGTACTTC
NA | TRBJ2-2 | TRBV25-1 | CANSAGGRDTGELFF | TGTGCCAACAGTGCCGGGGGGCGGGACACCGGGGAGCTGTTTTTT
TRBD1 | TRBJ2-1 | TRBV6-5 | CASSQTGAGNEQFF | TGTGCCAGCAGCCAGACAGGGGCGGGTAATGAGCAGTTCTTC
TRBD2 | TRBJ2-3 | TRBV6-4 | CASSPGTSGGDTQYF | TGTGCCAGCAGTCCGGGGACTAGCGGGGGGGATACGCAGTATTTT
TRBD1 | TRBJ1-1 | TRBV19 | CASSIPQGPFRMNTEAFF | TGTGCCAGTAGTATCCCACAGGGGCCCTTTAGAATGAACACTGAAGCTTTCTTT
TRBD2 | TRBJ2-2 | TRBV2 | CASGGQGTSGYTGELFF | TGTGCCAGCGGGGGCCAAGGGACTAGCGGTTACACCGGGGAGCTGTTTTTT
TRBD1 | TRBJ1-2 | TRBV4-3 | CASSPEGVTGRGYTF | TGCGCCAGCAGTCCCGAAGGGGTGACAGGGCGAGGCTACACCTTC
NA | TRBJ1-2 | TRBV27 | CASSSGASGYTF | TGTGCCAGCAGTTCAGGGGCCTCTGGCTACACCTTC
NA | TRBJ1-1 | TRBV5-1 | CASSSQNPIRQAEAFF | TGCGCCAGCAGCTCCCAGAACCCCATAAGGCAGGCGGAAGCTTTCTTT
TRBD1 | TRBJ1-1 | TRBV6-4 | CASKLDRGGTEAFF | TGTGCCAGCAAACTCGACAGGGGGGGGACTGAAGCTTTCTTT
NA | TRBJ2-7 | TRBV19 | CATTGPGWYEQYF | TGTGCCACTACTGGACCGGGGTGGTACGAGCAGTACTTC
NA | TRBJ2-1 | TRBV29-1 | CSVGARDNLNEQFF | TGCAGCGTTGGGGCCCGGGACAACCTCAATGAGCAGTTCTTC
TRBD1 | TRBJ1-4 | TRBV15 | CATSRDRTGGGEKLFF | TGTGCCACCAGCAGAGATCGTACAGGGGGAGGTGAAAAACTGTTTTTT
NA | TRBJ1-5 | TRBV28 | CASSSPAGIQPQHF | TGTGCCAGCAGTTCCCCCGCCGGGATACAGCCCCAGCATTTT
NA | TRBJ2-2 | TRBV18 | CASSPYQENTGELFF | TGTGCCAGCTCACCATATCAGGAGAACACCGGGGAGCTGTTTTTT
TRBD2 | TRBJ2-3 | TRBV29-1 | CSVETLGLVGDTQYF | TGCAGCGTTGAAACTTTGGGACTAGTCGGAGATACGCAGTATTTT
TRBD1 | TRBJ1-1 | TRBV30 | CAWKVAGGSTEAFF | TGTGCCTGGAAGGTGGCAGGGGGTTCCACTGAAGCTTTCTTT
NA | TRBJ2-3 | TRBV28 | CASSLVVGSSTDTQYF | TGTGCCAGCAGTTTAGTAGTGGGCTCTAGCACAGATACGCAGTATTTT
NA | TRBJ2-7 | TRBV5-8 | CASSLQVGGEQYF | TGTGCCAGCAGCTTGCAGGTGGGCGGGGAGCAGTACTTC
TRBD2 | TRBJ2-7 | TRBV7-9 | CASSSTSGIDEQYF | TGTGCCAGCAGCTCGACTAGCGGGATCGACGAGCAGTACTTC
TRBD1 | TRBJ1-5 | TRBV4-3 | CASSQGQAYSNQPQHF | TGCGCCAGCAGTCAAGGACAGGCATACAGCAATCAGCCCCAGCATTTT
NA | TRBJ1-1 | TRBV21-1 | CASSKEASGGTEAFF | TGTGCCAGCAGCAAAGAGGCGTCAGGGGGCACTGAAGCTTTCTTT
NA | TRBJ1-1 | TRBV29-1 | CSGTQQGGTEAFF | TGCAGCGGTACCCAACAGGGAGGGACTGAAGCTTTCTTT
TRBD1 | TRBJ1-1 | TRBV6-1 | CASRKTGGPEAFF | TGTGCCAGCAGGAAAACAGGGGGCCCGGAAGCTTTCTTT
TRBD1 | TRBJ1-1 | TRBV5-1 | CASSLPLRTGKNTEAFF | TGCGCCAGCAGCCTTCCCCTCCGGACAGGGAAGAACACTGAAGCTTTCTTT
TRBD2 | TRBJ2-7 | TRBV4-2 | CASSQVSGSTYEQYF | TGTGCCAGCAGCCAAGTTAGCGGGAGTACCTACGAGCAGTACTTC